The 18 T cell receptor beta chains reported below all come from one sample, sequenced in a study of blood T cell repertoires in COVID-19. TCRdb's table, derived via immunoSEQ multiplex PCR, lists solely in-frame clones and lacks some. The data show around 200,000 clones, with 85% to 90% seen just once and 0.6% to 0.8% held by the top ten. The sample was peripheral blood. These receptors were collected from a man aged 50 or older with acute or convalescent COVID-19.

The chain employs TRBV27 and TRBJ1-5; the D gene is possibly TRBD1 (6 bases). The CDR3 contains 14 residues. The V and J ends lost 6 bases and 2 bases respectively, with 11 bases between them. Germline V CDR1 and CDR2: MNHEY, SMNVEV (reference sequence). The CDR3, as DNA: TGTGCCAGCAGGTTACAGGGCGGCAATCAGCCCCAGCATTTT. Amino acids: CASRLQGGNQPQHF.

The CDR3 DNA is TGTGCCAGCAGCTTAGCGCGCCCCGGGGAGCTGTTTTTT. Translation: CASSLARPGELFF. The V gene is TRBV11-3, the J gene TRBJ2-2; D remains ambiguous. The CDR3 is 13 residues long. Trimming pared 1 base from V and 6 bases from J, leaving 6 bases between. Germline CDR1 SGHNT, CDR2 YENEEA.

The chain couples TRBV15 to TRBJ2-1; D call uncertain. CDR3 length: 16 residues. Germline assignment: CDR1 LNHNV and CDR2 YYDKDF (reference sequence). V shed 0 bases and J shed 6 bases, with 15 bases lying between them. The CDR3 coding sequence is TGTGCCACCAGCAGAGATGGTGTTAGTTCTTCCAATGAGCAGTTCTTC. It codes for CATSRDGVSSSNEQFF.

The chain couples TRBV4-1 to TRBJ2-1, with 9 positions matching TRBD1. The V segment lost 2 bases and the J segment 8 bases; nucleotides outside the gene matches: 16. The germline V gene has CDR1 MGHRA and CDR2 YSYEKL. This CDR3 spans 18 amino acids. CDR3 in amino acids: CASSQTGLGTGLLDEQFF. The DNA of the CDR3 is TGCGCCAGCAGCCAAACTGGGCTGGGGACAGGGCTTTTGGATGAGCAGTTCTTC.

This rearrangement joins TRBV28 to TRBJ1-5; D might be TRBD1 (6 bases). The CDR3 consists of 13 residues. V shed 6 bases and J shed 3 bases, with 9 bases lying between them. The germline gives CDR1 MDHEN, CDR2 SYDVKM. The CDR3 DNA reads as TGTGCCAGCAGGGACAGTCACAATCAGCCCCAGCATTTT. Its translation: CASRDSHNQPQHF.

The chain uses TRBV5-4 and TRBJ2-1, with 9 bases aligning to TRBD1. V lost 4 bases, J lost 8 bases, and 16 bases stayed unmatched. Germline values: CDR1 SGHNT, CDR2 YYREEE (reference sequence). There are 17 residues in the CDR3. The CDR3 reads CASSRISGTGKVDEQFF. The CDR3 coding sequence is TGTGCCAGCAGCCGCATATCCGGGACAGGGAAGGTCGATGAGCAGTTCTTC.

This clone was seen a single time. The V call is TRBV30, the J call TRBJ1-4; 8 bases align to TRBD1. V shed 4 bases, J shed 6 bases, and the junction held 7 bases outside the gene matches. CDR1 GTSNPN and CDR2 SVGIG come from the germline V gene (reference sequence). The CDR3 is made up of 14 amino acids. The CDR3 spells CAWIPGTGHEKLFF. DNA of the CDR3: TGTGCCTGGATTCCGGGGACAGGTCATGAAAAACTGTTTTTT.

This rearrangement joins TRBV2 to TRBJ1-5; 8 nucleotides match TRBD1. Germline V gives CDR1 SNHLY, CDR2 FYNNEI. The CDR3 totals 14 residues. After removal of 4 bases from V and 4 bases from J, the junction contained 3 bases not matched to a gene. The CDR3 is CASSARGRNQPQHF. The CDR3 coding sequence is TGTGCCAGCAGTGCCAGGGGGCGTAATCAGCCCCAGCATTTT.

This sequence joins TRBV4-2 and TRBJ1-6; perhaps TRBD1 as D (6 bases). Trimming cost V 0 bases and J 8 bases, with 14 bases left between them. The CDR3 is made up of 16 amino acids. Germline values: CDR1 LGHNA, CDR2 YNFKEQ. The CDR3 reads CASSQDLAGAYSPLHF. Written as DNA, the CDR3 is TGTGCCAGCAGCCAAGATTTGGCAGGGGCATATTCACCCCTCCACTTT.

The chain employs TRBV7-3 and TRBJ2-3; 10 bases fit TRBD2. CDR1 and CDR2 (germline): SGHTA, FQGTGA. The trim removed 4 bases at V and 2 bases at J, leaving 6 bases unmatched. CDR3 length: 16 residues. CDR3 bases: TGTGCCAGCAGCTCCGGGACTAGCGATTACACAGATACGCAGTATTTT. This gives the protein CASSSGTSDYTDTQYF. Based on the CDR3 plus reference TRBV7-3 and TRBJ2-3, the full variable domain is GAGVSQTPSNKVTEKGKYVELRCDPISGHTALYWYRQSLGQGPEFLIYFQGTGAADDSGLPNDRFFAVRPEGSVSTLKIQRTERGDSAVYLCASSSGTSDYTDTQYFGPGTRLTVL.

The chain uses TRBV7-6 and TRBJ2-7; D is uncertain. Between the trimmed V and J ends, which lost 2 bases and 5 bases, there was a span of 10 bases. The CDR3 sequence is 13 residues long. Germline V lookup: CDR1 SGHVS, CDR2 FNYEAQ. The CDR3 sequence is CASSLLVPNEQYF. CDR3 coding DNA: TGTGCCAGCAGCTTATTAGTCCCCAACGAGCAGTACTTC.

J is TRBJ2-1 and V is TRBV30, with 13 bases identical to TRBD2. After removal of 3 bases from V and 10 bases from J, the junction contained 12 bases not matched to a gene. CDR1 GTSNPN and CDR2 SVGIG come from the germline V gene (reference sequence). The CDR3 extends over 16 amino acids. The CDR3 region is CAWSDQTSGRAREQFF. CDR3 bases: TGTGCCTGGAGCGACCAAACTAGCGGGAGGGCCCGGGAGCAGTTCTTC. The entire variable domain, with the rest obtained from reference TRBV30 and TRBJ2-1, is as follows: SQTIHQWPATLVQPVGSPLSLECTVEGTSNPNLYWYRQAAGRGLQLLFYSVGIGQISSEVPQNLSASRPQDRQFILSSKKLLLSDSGFYLCAWSDQTSGRAREQFFGPGTRLTVL.

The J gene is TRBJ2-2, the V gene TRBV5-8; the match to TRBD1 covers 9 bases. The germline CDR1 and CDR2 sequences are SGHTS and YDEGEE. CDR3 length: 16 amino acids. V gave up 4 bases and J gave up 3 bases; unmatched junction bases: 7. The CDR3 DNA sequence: TGTGCCAGCAGCCAGGGGGACAGGGTAGACACCGGGGAGCTGTTTTTT. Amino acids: CASSQGDRVDTGELFF. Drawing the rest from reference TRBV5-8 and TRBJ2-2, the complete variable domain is EAGVTQSPTHLIKTRGQQATLRCSPISGHTSVYWYQQALGLGLQFLLWYDEGEERNRGNFPPRFSGRQFPNYSSELNVNALELEDSALYLCASSQGDRVDTGELFFGEGSRLTVL.

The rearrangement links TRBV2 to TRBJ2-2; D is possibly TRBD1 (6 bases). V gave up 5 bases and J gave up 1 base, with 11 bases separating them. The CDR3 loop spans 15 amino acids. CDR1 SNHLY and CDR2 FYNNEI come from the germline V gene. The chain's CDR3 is CASSKDSRNTGELFF. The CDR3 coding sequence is TGTGCCAGCAGTAAGGACAGTCGGAACACCGGGGAGCTGTTTTTT.

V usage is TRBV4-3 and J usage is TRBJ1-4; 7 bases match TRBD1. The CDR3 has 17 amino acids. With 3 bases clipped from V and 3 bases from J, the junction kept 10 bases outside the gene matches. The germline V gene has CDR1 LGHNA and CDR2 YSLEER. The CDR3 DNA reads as TGCGCCAGCAGCCAGAAACCAAGGGGGCCGGCTAATGAAAAACTGTTTTTT. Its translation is CASSQKPRGPANEKLFF.

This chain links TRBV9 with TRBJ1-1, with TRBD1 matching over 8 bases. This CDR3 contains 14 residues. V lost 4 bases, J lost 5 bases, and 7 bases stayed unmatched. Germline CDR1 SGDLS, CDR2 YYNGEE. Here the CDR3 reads CASSPGQVFTEAFF. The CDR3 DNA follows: TGTGCCAGCAGCCCGGGACAGGTTTTTACTGAAGCTTTCTTT.

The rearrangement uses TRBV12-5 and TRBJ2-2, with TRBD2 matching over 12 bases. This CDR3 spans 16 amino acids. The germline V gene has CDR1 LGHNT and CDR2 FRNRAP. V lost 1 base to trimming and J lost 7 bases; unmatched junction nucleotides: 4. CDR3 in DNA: TGTGCTAGTGGTTTGGGACTAGCGGGAGTCCACGGGGAGCTGTTTTTT. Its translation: CASGLGLAGVHGELFF.

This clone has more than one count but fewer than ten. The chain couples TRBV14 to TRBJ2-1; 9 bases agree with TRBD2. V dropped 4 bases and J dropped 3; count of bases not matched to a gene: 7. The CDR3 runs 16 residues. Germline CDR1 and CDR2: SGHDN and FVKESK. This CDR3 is CASSPLTSGVYNEQFF. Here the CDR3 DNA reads TGTGCCAGCAGCCCCCTGACTAGCGGAGTCTACAATGAGCAGTTCTTC.